This T cell receptor beta chain was sequenced in a study of T cell responses to AZD1222 COVID-19 vaccine. Study outcomes and limitations: In a largely white British group with more females than males, clonal diversity was possibly underestimated. The number of AZD1222 recipients seropositive at baseline was only five or six.

Here immunoSEQ multiplex PCR was the method, and the copy in TCRdb shows in-frame clones only, minus some. Among under 150,000 clones listed, around 89% were seen once. A remark on this clone: Its antigen is not identified.

J was trimmed by 8 bases and V by 5 bases; bases with no gene match: 13. The CDR3 length is 16 residues. Germline CDR1 MDHEN, CDR2 SYDVKM. The rearrangement joins TRBV28 to TRBJ1-5; 9 nucleotides agree with TRBD1. The sample consisted of peripheral blood, taken 28 days after the second AZD1222 dose. This sequence was found in an adult who received the AZD1222 COVID-19 vaccine. The CDR3: CASSPAGTGLQKPQHF. The CDR3, as DNA: TGTGCCAGCAGTCCCGCCGGGACAGGGCTTCAAAAGCCCCAGCATTTT.